This T cell receptor beta chain was recovered during a study of control samples from healthy donors and cancer patients. The CDR3 spans 14 residues. V was cut by 3 bases and J by 12 bases, with 15 bases left in between. Germline CDR1 reads SNHLY; CDR2 reads FYNNEI. Sequenced by immunoSEQ multiplex PCR; TCRdb stores in-frame clones only, minus some. This table holds tens of thousands of clones, roughly nine tenths found once. The receptor's source is a female donor with melanoma. Sequencing was done on a sample of formalin-fixed, paraffin-embedded tissue. V gene TRBV2 combines with J gene TRBJ1-6; D is unresolved. The CDR3 DNA sequence: TGTGCCAGCAGTGAGGGTCAGGCCCCCTTACCCCTCCACTTT. This translates into CASSEGQAPLPLHF.